The source of this T cell receptor (beta chain) is a study of blood T cell repertoires in COVID-19. The data were produced by immunoSEQ multiplex PCR, yet TCRdb's version contains in-frame clones alone and is incomplete. The table includes around 97,000 clones, more than 70% detected once. The V gene's germline CDR1 is KGHSH and CDR2 LQKENI. This CDR3 comprises 15 residues. The V gene end was trimmed by 3 bases and the J gene end by 1 base; junction bases not matched to a gene: 4. The chain uses TRBV18 and TRBJ2-7; 9 bases align to TRBD1. The source material was peripheral blood. The clonotype was recovered from a human donor in a cohort sampled during active COVID-19. CDR3 in amino acids: CASSPGQGYSYEQYF. In DNA form, the CDR3 reads TGTGCCAGCTCACCGGGACAGGGTTATTCCTACGAGCAGTACTTC.